This TCR beta chain was sequenced for a study of blood T cell repertoires in COVID-19. Study details: Collection of acute and convalescent COVID-19 samples took place in the United States, Italy and Spain.

Germline CDR1 reads MNHEY; CDR2 reads SMNVEV (reference sequence). The CDR3 loop spans 19 amino acids. Trimming removed 6 bases from V and 7 bases from J, with 30 bases in between. Authors' analysis steps: Scientists estimated how many nucleated cells there were by amplifying reference gene primers. Measured with immunoSEQ multiplex PCR; TCRdb has only the in-frame clones, and not every one. V and J calls and clone size are given by that table; D and trimming were obtained from the DNA. The sample holds about 110,000 clones, 80% to 85% seen once. The sequencing input was peripheral blood. The source of this sequence is an elderly man with acute or convalescent COVID-19. V usage is TRBV27 and J usage is TRBJ2-2, with a weak D call TRBD2 (6 bases). CDR3 in amino acids: CASRGLIAAPRKRHGELFF. The CDR3 nucleotides read TGTGCCAGCAGAGGACTAATAGCTGCACCGAGGAAGAGGCACGGGGAGCTGTTTTTT.